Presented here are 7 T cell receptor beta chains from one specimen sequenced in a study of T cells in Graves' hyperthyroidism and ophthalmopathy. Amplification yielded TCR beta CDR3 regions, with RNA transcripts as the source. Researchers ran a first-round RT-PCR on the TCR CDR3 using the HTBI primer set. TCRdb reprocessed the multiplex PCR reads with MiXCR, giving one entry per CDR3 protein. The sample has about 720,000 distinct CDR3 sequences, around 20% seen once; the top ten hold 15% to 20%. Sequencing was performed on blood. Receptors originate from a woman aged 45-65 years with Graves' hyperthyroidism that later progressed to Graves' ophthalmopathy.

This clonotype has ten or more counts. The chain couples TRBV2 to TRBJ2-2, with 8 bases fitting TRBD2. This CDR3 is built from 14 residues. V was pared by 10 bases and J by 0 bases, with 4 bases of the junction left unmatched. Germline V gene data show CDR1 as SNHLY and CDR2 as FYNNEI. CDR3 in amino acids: CANQREPNTGELFF. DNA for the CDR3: TGTGCCAACCAGCGGGAGCCGAACACCGGGGAGCTGTTTTTT.

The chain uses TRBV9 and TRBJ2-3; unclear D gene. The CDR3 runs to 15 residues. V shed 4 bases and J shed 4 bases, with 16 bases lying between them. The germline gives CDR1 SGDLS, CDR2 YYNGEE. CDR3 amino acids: CASSPHILEADTQYF. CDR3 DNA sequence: TGTGCCAGCAGCCCACACATTCTAGAGGCAGATACGCAGTATTTT. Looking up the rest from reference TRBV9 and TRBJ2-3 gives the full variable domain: DSGVTQTPKHLITATGQRVTLRCSPRSGDLSVYWYQQSLDQGLQFLIQYYNGEERAKGNILERFSAQQFPDLHSELNLSSLELGDSALYFCASSPHILEADTQYFGPGTRLTVL.

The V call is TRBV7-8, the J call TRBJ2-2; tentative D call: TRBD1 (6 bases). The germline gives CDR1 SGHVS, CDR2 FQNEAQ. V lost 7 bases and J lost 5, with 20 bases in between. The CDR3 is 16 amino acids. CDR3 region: CASNRGGQSQTGELFF. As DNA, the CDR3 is TGTGCCAGCAACCGAGGAGGACAGTCTCAAACCGGGGAGCTGTTTTTT. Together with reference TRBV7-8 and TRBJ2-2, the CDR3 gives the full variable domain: GAGVSQSPRYKVAKRGQDVALRCDPISGHVSLFWYQQALGQGPEFLTYFQNEAQLDKSGLPSDRFFAERPEGSVSTLKIQRTQQEDSAVYLCASNRGGQSQTGELFFGEGSRLTVL.

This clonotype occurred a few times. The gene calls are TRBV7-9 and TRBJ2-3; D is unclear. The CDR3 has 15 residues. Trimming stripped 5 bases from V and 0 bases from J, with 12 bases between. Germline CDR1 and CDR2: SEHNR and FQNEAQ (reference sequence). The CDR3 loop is CASSPRRASTDTQYF. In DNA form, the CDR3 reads TGTGCCAGCAGCCCACGCCGGGCGAGCACAGATACGCAGTATTTT.

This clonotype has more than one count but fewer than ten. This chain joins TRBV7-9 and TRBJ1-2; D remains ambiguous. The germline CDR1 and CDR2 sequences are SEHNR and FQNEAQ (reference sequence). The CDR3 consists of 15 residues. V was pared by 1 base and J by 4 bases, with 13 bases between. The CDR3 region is CASSLVGEGVYGYTF. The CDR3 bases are TGTGCCAGCAGCTTAGTGGGTGAAGGTGTCTATGGCTACACCTTC.

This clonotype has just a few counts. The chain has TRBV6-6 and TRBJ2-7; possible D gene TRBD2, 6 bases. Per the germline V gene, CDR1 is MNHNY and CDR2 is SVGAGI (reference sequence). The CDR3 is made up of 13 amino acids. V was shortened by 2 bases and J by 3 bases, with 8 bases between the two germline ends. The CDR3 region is CASSYVEGYEQYF. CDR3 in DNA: TGTGCCAGCAGTTACGTGGAGGGCTACGAGCAGTACTTC.

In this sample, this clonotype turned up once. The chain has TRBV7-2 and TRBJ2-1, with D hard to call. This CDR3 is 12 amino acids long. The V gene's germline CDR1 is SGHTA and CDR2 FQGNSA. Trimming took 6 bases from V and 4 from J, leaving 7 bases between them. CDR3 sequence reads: CASRDQYNEQFF. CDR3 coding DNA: TGTGCCAGCAGGGACCAGTACAATGAGCAGTTCTTC.